A selection of T cell receptor beta chains follows, all from one sample in a study of STAT5B mutations in CD4+ large granular lymphocyte leukemia. TCRdb keeps only in-frame clones here, not all; method: immunoSEQ multiplex PCR. Among 40,000 to 55,000 clones listed, around 85% were seen once. The sequencing input was CD4+ T cells from blood buffy coats. The receptors shown here come from a human donor in good health. Each CDR3 is given without its conserved first and last residue. The listing skips clone size in some rows; elsewhere it reads once, few, many or a size class.

clone_size v_call cdr3_length cdr3_aa
. TRBV7-2 12 ASSLATGQETQY
. TRBV21-1 15 ASSPSEGLTGTDTQY
. TRBV5-1 12 ASSVATGEEGYT
few TRBV27 13 ASSKGQGWTGELF
. TRBV15 11 ATSRVRGNTIY
. TRBV5-1 12 ASSSGRDQETQY
few TRBV19 11 ASNGLNTGELF
once TRBV10-3 13 AISDEGGRQETQY
. TRBV7-2 13 ASSSLPRGANVLT
. TRBV29-1 10 SGAEGGDTQY
once TRBV6-5 10 ASSYRGDGYT
. TRBV4-2 14 ASSQVSGDRVVPQH
. TRBV7-7 13 ASSPGTGRKDTQY
. TRBV15 14 ATSRDLAGGSYGYT
. TRBV7-2 12 ASSLRDRSYEQY
. TRBV7-2 12 ASTLGTAYQPQH
. TRBV10-1 16 ASSQTNSNVSPVHEQF
. TRBV15 9 ATSATGELF
. TRBV6-1 12 ASSSSGTEETQY
. TRBV5-5 14 ASSLAAGEGTGELF
. TRBV7-9 11 ASRGQGRNEQF
few TRBV5-1 11 ASSFDRANEQY
few TRBV2 10 ASSESPYEQY
. TRBV2 13 ASSEQSTSGTEAF
. TRBV19 16 ASSEGTSGSAYQETQY
. TRBV25-1 12 ASTPGTGGYGYT
. TRBV30 11 AWGRGGGYEQY
. TRBV30 11 AWSVKGYYGYT
. TRBV5-1 13 ASSSGTSVYNEQF
. TRBV5-1 14 ASSLVVNMLSTEAF
few TRBV9 13 ASSVARTANYGYT
. TRBV7-9 14 ASSPRGGRGTDTQY
. TRBV6-6 12 ASSRRDYSYEQY
. TRBV5-5 13 ASSLSQGRDQPQH
. TRBV6-1 12 ASRPGQALGEQY
. TRBV5-1 15 ASSWTSGSPSYNEQF
once TRBV27 12 ASTRQTNTGELF
. TRBV2 11 ASSRGIRDTQY
. TRBV28 11 ASTTEETDTQY
. TRBV14 14 ASSQGSSGRLETQY
. TRBV5-6 14 ASSPRGSSGANVLT
. TRBV2 17 ASRGSGTSVSYSYNEQF
. TRBV28 11 ATRTGGREMQY
. TRBV9 12 ASSAPPGYNEQF
. TRBV6-1 15 ASSGQLAGGPRETQY
. TRBV20-1 9 SASSVYEQY
. TRBV19 13 ASSIRQGRGYGYT
. TRBV5-1 13 ASSLAEGVNTEAF
. TRBV27 12 ASSSRGTGDGYT
. TRBV5-4 11 ASSLILVGGYT
. TRBV6-1 11 ASTHRGGETQY
once TRBV5-1 13 ASSDLAGGPNEQY
. TRBV7-2 9 ASSLRYEQY
once TRBV7-3 13 ASSPSLIEADTQY